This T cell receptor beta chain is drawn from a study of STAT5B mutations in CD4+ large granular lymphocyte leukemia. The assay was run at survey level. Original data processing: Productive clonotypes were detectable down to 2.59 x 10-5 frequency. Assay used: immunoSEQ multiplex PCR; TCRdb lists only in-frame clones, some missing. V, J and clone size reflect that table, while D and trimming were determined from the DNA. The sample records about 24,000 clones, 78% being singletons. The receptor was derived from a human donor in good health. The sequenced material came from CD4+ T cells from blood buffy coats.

In nucleotides, the CDR3 is TGTGCCACCAGCAGAGCGAACACCGGGGAGCTGTTTTTT. This gives the protein CATSRANTGELFF. The chain links TRBV15 to TRBJ2-2; the D is unclear. The germline V gene has CDR1 LNHNV and CDR2 YYDKDF (reference sequence). CDR3 length equals 13 residues. V lost 1 base, J lost 0 bases, and 0 bases lay in between. Together with reference TRBV15 and TRBJ2-2, the CDR3 gives the full variable domain: DAMVIQNPRYQVTQFGKPVTLSCSQTLNHNVMYWYQQKSSQAPKLLFHYYDKDFNNEADTPDNFQSRRPNTSFCFLDIRSPGLGDTAMYLCATSRANTGELFFGEGSRLTVL.